This passage covers 7 T cell receptor beta chains from one sample sequenced in a study of long-term antiretroviral therapy in people with HIV (dated by TCRdb to 2021 to 2024). The immunoSEQ hsTCRB v3.0 assay was used at survey level resolution for TRB variable region sequencing. The immuneACCESS repertoire file appears here via TCRdb, limited to in-frame rearrangements. These files lack a portion of the clones; in checked studies, under half of the deficit traces to unresolved V genes, and the cause of the others is not known. Present in this sample are roughly 25,000 clones, about 80% of which were seen just once. Clones ranked in the top ten supply approximately 5.1% of the sample. Material: unsorted PBMCs, obtained 1.1 years before starting antiretroviral therapy. Every receptor here comes from a woman in her thirties with HIV.

The chain is built from TRBV30 and TRBJ1-2; D is ambiguous. V was pared by 2 bases and J by 2 bases, with 6 bases between. The CDR3 spans 12 residues. The V gene's germline CDR1 is GTSNPN and CDR2 SVGIG (reference sequence). The CDR3 is CAWSRENYGYTF. CDR3 DNA sequence: TGTGCCTGGAGTCGGGAGAACTATGGCTACACCTTC. The full variable domain, in which reference TRBV30 and TRBJ1-2 provide the parts outside the CDR3, is SQTIHQWPATLVQPVGSPLSLECTVEGTSNPNLYWYRQAAGRGLQLLFYSVGIGQISSEVPQNLSASRPQDRQFILSSKKLLLSDSGFYLCAWSRENYGYTFGSGTRLTVV.

The rearrangement uses TRBV5-1 and TRBJ2-7, with D perhaps assigned TRBD1 or TRBD2 (5 bases each). This CDR3 is 15 amino acids long. Germline V gene sequence: CDR1 SGHRS, CDR2 YFSETQ. Trimming stripped 4 bases from V and 0 bases from J, with 14 bases between. The CDR3 protein is CASSTGTLSSYEQYF. CDR3 in DNA: TGCGCCAGCAGCACTGGGACCCTCAGCTCCTACGAGCAGTACTTC.

The chain couples TRBV29-1 to TRBJ2-7; TRBD1 might be the D (5 bases). In germline, CDR1 is SQVTM, CDR2 ANQGSEA. Trimming cost V 4 bases and J 0 bases, with 10 bases left between them. The CDR3 loop spans 13 amino acids. This CDR3 reads CSVGTPSSYEQYF. The CDR3 DNA is TGCAGCGTTGGGACACCCTCCTCCTACGAGCAGTACTTC.

The genes are TRBV10-3 and TRBJ1-1, with 9 bases lining up with TRBD1. This CDR3 region has 13 residues. V was clipped by 10 bases and J by 6 bases; unmatched bases: 9. Germline V gives CDR1 ENHRY, CDR2 SYGVKD. The CDR3 here is CATSLQGAAEAFF. Here the CDR3 DNA reads TGTGCCACTAGTCTACAGGGGGCCGCTGAAGCTTTCTTT.

The rearrangement joins TRBV7-2 to TRBJ2-3, with 7 bases that match TRBD2. Germline V gene data show CDR1 as SGHTA and CDR2 as FQGNSA. The CDR3 has 16 residues. V gave up 5 bases and J gave up 3 bases; unmatched junction bases: 11. The CDR3 DNA reads as TGTGCCAGCAGCCCAAAAGTGGGGGGGGGAACAGATACGCAGTATTTT. Translating it yields CASSPKVGGGTDTQYF.

The J gene is TRBJ1-6, the V gene TRBV5-1; TRBD1 agrees at 7 bases. Germline CDR1 is SGHRS and CDR2 is YFSETQ. Trimming took 4 bases from V and 10 from J; bases not matched to a gene: 11. The CDR3 contains 15 residues. Here the CDR3 reads CASSREGAESSPLHF. CDR3 DNA: TGCGCCAGCAGCCGGGAGGGGGCTGAGAGCTCACCCCTCCACTTT.

This clone appeared a few times. The chain combines TRBV15 with TRBJ1-3, with TRBD1 as a possible D gene (6 bases). V lost 2 bases, J lost 1 base, and 15 bases lay in between. The CDR3 contains 17 residues. Per germline, CDR1 LNHNV and CDR2 YYDKDF (reference sequence). The CDR3 bases are TGTGCCACCAGCAGACTAGGGCAACAGGGATCTGGAAACACCATATATTTT. The encoded protein is CATSRLGQQGSGNTIYF.